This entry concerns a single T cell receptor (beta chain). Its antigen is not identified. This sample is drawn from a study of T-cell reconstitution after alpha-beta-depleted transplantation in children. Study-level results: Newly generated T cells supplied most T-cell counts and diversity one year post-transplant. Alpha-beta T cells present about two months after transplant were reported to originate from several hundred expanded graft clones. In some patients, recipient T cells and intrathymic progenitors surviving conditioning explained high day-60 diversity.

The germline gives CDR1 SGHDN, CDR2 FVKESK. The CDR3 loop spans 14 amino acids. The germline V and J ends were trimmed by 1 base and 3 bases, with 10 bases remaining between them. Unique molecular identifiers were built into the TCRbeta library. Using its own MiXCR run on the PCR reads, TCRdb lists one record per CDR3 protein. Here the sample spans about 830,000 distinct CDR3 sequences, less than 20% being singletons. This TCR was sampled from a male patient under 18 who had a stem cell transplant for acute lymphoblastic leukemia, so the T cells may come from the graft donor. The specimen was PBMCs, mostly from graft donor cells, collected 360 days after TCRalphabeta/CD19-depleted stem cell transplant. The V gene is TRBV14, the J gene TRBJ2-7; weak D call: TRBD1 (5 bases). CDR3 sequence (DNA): TGTGCCAGCAGCCAAGTAGGGGCTGGCTACGAGCAGTACTTC. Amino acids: CASSQVGAGYEQYF.